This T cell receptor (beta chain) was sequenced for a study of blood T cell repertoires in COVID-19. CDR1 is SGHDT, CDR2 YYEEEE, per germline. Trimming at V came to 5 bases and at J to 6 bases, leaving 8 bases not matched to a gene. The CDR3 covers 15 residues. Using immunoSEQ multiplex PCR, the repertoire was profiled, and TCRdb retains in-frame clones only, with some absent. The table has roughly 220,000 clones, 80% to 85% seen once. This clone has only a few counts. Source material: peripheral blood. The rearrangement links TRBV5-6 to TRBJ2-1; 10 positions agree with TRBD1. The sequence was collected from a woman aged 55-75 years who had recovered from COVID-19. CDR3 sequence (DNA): TGTGCCAGCAGTTTTCCGGGACAGGGGCGCAATGAGCAGTTCTTC. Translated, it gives CASSFPGQGRNEQFF.